This paragraph covers one TCR beta chain sequence. The antigen is not known. The sample is drawn from a study of cytomegalovirus exposure and HLA in healthy donors. Here immunoSEQ multiplex PCR was the method, and the copy in TCRdb shows in-frame clones only, minus some. The data contain 150,000 or so clones, roughly 89% of them singletons. Germline V CDR1 and CDR2: LNHDA, SQIVND (reference sequence). Trimming removed 7 bases from V and 1 base from J, with 10 bases in between. The CDR3 runs to 13 residues. Study conclusions and caveats: Reportedly, cytomegalovirus status was diagnosed with high sensitivity and specificity.

The source of this sequence is a woman aged 18-30 years in good health and CMV-seropositive. J is TRBJ1-1 and V is TRBV19; possible D gene TRBD1, 5 bases. The sample consisted of PBMCs. The CDR3 protein is CASTEGPNTEAFF. The CDR3 DNA follows: TGTGCCAGTACGGAGGGGCCGAACACTGAAGCTTTCTTT.